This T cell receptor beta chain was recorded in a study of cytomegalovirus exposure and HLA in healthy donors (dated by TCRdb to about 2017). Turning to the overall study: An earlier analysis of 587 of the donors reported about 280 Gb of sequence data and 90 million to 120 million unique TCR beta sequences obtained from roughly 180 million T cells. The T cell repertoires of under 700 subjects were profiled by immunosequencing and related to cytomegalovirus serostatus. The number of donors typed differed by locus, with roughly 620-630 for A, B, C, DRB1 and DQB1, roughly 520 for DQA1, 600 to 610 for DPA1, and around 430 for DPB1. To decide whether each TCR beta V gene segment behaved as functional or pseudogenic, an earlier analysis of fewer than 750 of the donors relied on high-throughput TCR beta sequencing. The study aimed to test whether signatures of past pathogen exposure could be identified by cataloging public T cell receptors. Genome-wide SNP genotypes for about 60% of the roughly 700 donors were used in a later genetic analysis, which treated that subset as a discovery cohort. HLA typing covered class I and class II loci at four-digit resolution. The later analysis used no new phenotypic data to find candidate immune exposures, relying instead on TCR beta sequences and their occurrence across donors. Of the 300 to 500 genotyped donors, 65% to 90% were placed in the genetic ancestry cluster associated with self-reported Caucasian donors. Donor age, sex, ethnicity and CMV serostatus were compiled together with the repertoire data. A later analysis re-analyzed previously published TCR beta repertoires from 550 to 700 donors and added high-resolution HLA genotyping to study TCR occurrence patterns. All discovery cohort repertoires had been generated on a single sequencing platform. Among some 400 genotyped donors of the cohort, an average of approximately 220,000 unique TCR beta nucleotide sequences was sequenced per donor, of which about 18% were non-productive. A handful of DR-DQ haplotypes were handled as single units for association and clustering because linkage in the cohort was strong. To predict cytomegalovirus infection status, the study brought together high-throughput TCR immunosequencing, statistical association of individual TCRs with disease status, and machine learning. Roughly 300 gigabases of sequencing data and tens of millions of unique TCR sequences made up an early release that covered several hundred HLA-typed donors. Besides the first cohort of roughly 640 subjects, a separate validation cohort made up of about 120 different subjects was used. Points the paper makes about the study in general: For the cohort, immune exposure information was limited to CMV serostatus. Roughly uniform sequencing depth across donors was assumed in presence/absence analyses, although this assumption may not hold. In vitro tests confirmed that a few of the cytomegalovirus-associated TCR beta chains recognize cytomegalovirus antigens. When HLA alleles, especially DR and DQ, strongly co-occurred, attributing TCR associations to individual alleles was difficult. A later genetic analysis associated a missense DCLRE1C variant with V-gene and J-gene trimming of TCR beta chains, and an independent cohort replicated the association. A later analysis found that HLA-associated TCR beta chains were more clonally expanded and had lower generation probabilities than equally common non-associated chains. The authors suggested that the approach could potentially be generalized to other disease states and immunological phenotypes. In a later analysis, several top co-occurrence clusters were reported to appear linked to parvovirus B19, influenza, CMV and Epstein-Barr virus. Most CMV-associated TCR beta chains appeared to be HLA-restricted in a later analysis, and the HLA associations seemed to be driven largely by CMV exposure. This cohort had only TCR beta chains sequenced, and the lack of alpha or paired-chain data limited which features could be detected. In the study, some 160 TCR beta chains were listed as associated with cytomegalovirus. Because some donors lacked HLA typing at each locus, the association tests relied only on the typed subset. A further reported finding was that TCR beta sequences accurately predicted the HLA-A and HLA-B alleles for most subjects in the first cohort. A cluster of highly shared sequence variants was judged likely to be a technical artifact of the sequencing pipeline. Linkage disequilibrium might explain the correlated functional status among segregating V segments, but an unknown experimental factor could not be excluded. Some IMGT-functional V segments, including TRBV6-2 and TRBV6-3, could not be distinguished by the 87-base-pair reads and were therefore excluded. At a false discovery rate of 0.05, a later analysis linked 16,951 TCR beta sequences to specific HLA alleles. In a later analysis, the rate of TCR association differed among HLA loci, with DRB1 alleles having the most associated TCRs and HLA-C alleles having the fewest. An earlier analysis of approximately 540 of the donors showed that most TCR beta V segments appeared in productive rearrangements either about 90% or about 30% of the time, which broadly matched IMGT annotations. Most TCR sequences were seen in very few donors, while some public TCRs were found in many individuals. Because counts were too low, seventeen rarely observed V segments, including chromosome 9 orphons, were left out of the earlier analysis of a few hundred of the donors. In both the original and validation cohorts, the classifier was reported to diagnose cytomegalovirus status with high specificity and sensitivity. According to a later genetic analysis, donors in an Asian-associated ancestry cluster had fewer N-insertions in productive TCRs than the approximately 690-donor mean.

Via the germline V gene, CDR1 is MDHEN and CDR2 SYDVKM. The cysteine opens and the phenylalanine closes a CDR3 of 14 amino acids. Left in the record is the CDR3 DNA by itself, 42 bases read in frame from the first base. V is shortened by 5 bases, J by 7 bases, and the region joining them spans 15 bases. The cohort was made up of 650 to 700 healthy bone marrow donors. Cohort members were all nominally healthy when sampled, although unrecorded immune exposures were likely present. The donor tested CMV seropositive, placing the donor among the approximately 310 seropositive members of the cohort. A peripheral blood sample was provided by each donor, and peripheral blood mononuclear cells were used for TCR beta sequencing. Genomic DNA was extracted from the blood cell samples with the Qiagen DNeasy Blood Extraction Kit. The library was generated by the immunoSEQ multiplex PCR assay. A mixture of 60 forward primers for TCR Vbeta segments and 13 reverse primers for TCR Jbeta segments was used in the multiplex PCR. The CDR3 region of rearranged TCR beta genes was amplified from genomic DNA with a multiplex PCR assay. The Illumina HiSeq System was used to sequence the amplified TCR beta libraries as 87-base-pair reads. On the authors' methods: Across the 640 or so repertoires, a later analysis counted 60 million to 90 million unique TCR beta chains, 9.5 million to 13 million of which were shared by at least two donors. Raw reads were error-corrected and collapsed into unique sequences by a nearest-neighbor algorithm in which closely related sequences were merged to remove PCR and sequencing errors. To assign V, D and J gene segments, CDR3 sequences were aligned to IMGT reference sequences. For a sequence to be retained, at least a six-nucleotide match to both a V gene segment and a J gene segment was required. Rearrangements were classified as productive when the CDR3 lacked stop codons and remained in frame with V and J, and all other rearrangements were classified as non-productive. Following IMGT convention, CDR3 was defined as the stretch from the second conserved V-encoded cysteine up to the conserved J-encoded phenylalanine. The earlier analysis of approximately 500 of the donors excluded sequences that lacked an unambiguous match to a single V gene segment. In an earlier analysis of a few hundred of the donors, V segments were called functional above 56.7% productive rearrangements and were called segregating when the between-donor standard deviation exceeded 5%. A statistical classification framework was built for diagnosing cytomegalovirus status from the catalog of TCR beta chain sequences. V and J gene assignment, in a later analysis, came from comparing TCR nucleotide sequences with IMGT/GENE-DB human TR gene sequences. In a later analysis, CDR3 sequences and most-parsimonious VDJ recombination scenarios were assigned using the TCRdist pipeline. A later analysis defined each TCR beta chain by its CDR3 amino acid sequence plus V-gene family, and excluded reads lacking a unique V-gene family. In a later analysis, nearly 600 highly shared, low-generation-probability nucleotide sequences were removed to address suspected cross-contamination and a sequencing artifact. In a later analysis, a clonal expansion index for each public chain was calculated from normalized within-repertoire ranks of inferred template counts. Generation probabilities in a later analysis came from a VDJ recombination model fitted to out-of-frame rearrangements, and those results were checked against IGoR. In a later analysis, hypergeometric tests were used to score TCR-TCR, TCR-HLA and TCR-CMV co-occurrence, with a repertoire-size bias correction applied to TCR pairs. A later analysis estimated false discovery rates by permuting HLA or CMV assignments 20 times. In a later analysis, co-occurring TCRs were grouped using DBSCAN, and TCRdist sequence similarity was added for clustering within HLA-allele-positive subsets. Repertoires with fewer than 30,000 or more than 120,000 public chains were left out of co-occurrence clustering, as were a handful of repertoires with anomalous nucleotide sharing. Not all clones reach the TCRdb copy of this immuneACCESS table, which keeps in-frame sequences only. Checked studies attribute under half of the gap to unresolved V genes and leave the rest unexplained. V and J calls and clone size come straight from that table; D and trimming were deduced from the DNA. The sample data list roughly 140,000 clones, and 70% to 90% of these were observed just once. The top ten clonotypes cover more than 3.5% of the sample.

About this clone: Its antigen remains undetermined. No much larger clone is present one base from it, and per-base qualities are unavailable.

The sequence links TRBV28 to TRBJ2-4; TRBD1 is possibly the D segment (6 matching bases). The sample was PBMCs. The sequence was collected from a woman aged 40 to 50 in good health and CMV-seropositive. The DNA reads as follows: TGTGCCAGCAGTGGGGGCAGCCGTCCGAACATTCAGTACTTC. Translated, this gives CASSGGSRPNIQYF.